This T cell receptor beta chain was retrieved from a study of T cell changes during pregnancy in multiple sclerosis. Using immunoSEQ multiplex PCR, the repertoire was profiled, and TCRdb retains in-frame clones only, with some absent. The sample has roughly 24,000 clones, approximately 86% seen once; the top ten hold roughly 1%. V was clipped by 8 bases and J by 6 bases, with 22 bases between them. CDR1 MNHEY and CDR2 SMNVEV come from the germline V gene (reference sequence). There are 16 residues in the CDR3. The source was CD4+ T cells from peripheral blood mononuclear cells, collected in the second trimester of pregnancy. The clonotype was recovered from a female donor in good health, enrolled as a control in a pregnancy study. V is TRBV27 and J is TRBJ1-4; D gene unclear. The CDR3 DNA reads TGTGCCAGCCGAAACCACCCTTATGGCAGTCATGAAAAACTGTTTTTT. Its protein is CASRNHPYGSHEKLFF.